This TCR beta chain was found in a study of OX40 agonist ivuxolimab in advanced cancers. Overall study findings and caveats: At 0.1 to 3.0 mg/kg, CD4+ and CD8+ blood T cells expanded clonally by week 6.

On this clone: Antigen unknown.

Generated by immunoSEQ multiplex PCR, the TCRdb table keeps only in-frame clones and is missing some. The profile covers about 50,000 clones, with roughly nine tenths appearing a single time and 0.6% to 0.7% taken by the ten largest. The material was CD4+ or CD8+ T cells sorted from blood, obtained in a trial of the OX40 agonist ivuxolimab. This clonotype originated in an adult with an advanced solid tumor such as melanoma, head and neck, liver or kidney cancer.

CDR3: CASSYGPGARGYTF. The CDR3 DNA follows: TGTGCCAGCAGTTACGGTCCAGGGGCTCGTGGCTACACCTTC. The chain uses TRBV6-5 and TRBJ1-2, with D possibly being TRBD1 (6 bases). CDR3 length: 14 residues. Between the trimmed V and J ends, which lost 2 bases and 7 bases, there was a span of 14 bases. CDR1 MNHEY and CDR2 SVGAGI come from the germline V gene.